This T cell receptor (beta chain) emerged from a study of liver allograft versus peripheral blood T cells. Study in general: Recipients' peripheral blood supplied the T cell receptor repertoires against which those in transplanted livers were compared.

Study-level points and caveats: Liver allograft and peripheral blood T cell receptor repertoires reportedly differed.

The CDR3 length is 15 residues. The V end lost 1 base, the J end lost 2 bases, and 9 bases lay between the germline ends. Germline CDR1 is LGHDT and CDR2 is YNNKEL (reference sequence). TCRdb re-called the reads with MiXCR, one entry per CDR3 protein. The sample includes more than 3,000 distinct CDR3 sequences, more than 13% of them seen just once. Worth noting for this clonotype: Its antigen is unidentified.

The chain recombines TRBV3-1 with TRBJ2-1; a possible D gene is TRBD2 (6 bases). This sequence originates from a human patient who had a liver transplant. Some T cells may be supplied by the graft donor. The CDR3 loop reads CASSQVWGAYNEQFF. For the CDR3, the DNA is TGTGCCAGCAGCCAAGTTTGGGGGGCCTACAATGAGCAGTTCTTC.